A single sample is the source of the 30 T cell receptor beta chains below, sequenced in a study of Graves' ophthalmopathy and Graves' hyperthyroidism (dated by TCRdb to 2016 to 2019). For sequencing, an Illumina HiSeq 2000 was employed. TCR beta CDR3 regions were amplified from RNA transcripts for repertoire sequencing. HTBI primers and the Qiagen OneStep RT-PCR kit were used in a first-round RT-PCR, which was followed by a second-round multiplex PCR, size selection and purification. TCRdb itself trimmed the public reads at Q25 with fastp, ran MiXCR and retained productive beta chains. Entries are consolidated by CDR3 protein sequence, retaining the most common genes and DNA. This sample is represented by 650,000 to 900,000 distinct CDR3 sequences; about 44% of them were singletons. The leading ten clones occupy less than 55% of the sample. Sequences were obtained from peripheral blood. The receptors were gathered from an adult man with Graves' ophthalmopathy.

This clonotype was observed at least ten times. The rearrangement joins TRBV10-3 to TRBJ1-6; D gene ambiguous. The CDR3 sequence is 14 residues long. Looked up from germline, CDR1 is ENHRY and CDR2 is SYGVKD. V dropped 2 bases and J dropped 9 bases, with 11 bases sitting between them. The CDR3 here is CAISERPEGSPLHF. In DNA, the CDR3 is TGTGCCATCAGTGAGAGACCGGAGGGTTCACCCCTCCACTTT.

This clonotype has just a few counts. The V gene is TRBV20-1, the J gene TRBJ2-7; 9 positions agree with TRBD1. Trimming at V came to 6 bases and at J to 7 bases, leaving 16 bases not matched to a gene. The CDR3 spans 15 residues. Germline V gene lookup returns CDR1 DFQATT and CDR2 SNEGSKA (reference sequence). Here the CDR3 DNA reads TGCAGTGCCAGGCACTCCGGGACAGGGTTTAGGGAGCAGTACTTC. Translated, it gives CSARHSGTGFREQYF.

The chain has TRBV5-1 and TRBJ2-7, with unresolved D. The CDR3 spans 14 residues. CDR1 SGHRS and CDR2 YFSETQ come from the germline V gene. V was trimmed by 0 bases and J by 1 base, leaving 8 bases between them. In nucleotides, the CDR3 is TGCGCCAGCAGCTTGGAATCCTTTTCCTACGAGCAGTACTTC. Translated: CASSLESFSYEQYF.

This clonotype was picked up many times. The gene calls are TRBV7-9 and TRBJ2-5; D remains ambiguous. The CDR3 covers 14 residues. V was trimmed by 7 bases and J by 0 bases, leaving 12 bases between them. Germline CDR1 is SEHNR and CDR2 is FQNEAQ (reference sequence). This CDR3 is CASTSPLYQETQYF. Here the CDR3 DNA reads TGTGCCAGCACCTCCCCTCTGTACCAAGAGACCCAGTACTTC. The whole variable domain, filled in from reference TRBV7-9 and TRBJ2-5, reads DTGVSQNPRHKITKRGQNVTFRCDPISEHNRLYWYRQTLGQGPEFLTYFQNEAQLEKSRLLSDRFSAERPKGSFSTLEIQRTEQGDSAMYLCASTSPLYQETQYFGPGTRLLVL.

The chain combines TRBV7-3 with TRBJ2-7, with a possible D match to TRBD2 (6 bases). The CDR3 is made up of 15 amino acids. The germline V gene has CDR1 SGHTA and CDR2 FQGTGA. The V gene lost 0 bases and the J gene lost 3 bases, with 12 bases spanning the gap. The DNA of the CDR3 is TGTGCCAGCAGCTTAACGGTGGGGGAGGTCTACGAGCAGTACTTC. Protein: CASSLTVGEVYEQYF.

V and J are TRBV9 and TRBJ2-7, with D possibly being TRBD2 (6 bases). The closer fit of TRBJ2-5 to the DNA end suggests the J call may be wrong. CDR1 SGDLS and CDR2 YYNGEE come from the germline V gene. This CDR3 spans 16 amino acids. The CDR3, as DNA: TGTGCCAGCAGCGTAGAGGGGACTCGGGCCGTGGAGACCCAGTACTTC. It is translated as CASSVEGTRAVETQYF.

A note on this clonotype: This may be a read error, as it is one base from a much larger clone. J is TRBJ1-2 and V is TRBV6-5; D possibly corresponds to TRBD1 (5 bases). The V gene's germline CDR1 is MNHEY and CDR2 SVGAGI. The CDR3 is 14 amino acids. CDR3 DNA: TGTGCCAGCAGTTACTCGAAAGGGGTTTATGGCCACACCTTC. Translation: CASSYSKGVYGHTF.

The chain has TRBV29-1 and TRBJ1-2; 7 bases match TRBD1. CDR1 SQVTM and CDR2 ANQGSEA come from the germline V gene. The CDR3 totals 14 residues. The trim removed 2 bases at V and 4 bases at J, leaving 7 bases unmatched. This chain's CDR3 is CSVERRGTAYGYTF. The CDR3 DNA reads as TGCAGCGTTGAACGCAGAGGGACAGCCTATGGCTACACCTTC.

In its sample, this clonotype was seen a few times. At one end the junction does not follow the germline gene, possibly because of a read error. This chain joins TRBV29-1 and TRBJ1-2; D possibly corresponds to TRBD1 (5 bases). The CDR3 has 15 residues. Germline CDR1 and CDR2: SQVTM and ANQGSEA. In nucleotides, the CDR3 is TGCAGCGTGGAAGGGACCCCTAATGCCAACTATGGCTACACCTTC. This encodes CSVEGTPNANYGYTF.

The DNA for the CDR3 is TGCAGCATTGGACGGACCGAAAACTATGGCTACACCTTC. Residues: CSIGRTENYGYTF. The chain has TRBV29-1 and TRBJ1-2, with D unclear. CDR1 and CDR2 from the germline V gene are SQVTM and ANQGSEA. The CDR3 consists of 13 residues. The V end lost 8 bases, the J end lost 2 bases, and 15 bases lay between the germline ends.

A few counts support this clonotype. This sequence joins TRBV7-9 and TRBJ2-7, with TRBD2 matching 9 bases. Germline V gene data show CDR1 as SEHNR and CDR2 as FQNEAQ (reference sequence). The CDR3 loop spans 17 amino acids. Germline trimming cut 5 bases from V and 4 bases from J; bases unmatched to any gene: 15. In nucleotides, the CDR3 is TGTGCCAGCAGCCAAGATGGGATAGCGGGAGATGATTACGAGCAGTACTTC. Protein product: CASSQDGIAGDDYEQYF.

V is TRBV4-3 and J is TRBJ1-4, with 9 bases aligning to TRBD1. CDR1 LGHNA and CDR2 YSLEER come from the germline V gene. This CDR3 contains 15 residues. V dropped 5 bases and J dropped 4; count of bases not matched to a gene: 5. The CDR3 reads CASSYRQGGNEKLFF. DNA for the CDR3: TGCGCCAGCAGCTATCGACAGGGGGGTAATGAAAAACTGTTTTTT.

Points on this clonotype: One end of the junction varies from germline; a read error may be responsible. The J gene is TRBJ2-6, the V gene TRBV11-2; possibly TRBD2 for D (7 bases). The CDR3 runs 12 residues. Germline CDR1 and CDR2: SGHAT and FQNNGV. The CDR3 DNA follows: TGTGCCAGCAGCTCCGGGGGGCCGGCTGAAGCTTTC. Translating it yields CASSSGGPAEAF.

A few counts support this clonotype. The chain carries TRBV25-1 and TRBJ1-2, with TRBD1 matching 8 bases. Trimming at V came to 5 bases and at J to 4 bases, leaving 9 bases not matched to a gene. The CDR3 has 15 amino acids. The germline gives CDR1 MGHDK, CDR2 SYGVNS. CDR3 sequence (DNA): TGTGCCAGCAGTTCGAGGACAGGGAGCACCTATGGCTACACCTTC. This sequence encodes CASSSRTGSTYGYTF.

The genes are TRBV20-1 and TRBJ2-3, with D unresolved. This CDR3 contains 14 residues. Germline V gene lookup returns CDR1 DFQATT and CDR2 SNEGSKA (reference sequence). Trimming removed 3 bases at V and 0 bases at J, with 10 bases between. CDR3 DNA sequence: TGCAGTGCTAGCTGGGTCGGGAGCACAGATACGCAGTATTTT. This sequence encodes CSASWVGSTDTQYF.

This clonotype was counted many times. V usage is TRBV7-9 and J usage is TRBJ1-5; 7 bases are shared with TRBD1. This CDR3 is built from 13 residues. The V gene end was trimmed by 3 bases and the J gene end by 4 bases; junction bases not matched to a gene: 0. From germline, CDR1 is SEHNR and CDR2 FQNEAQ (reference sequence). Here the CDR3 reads CASSLTGNQPQHF. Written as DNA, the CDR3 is TGTGCCAGCAGCTTGACAGGGAATCAGCCCCAGCATTTT. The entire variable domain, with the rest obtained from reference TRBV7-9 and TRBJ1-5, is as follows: DTGVSQNPRHKITKRGQNVTFRCDPISEHNRLYWYRQTLGQGPEFLTYFQNEAQLEKSRLLSDRFSAERPKGSFSTLEIQRTEQGDSAMYLCASSLTGNQPQHFGDGTRLSIL.

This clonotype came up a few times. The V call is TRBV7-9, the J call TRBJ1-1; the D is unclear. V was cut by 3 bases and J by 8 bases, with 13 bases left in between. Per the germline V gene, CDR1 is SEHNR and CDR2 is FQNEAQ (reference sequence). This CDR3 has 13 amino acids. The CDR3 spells CASSFLTDAEAFF. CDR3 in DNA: TGTGCCAGCAGCTTCCTGACTGACGCGGAAGCTTTCTTT.

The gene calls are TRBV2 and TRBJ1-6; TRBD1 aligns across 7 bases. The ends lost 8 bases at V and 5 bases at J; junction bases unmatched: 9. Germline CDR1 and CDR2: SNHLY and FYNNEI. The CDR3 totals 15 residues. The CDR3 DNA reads TGTGCCAGCTCACCGACGCAGGGGGATAATTCACCCCTCCACTTT. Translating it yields CASSPTQGDNSPLHF.

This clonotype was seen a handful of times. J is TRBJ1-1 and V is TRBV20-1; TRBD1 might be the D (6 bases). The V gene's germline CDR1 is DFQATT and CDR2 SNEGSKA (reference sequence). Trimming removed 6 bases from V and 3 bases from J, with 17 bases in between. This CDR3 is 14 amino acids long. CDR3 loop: CSARQTGRDTEAFF. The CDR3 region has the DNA TGCAGTGCCCGTCAAACAGGGAGAGACACTGAAGCTTTCTTT.

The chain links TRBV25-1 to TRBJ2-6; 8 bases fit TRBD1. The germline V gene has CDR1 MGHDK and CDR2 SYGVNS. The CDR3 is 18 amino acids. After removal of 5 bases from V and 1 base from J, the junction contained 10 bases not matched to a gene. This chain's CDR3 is CASSLSTGVRSGANVLTF. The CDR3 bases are TGTGCCAGCAGTTTATCGACAGGGGTTCGATCTGGGGCCAACGTCCTGACTTTC.

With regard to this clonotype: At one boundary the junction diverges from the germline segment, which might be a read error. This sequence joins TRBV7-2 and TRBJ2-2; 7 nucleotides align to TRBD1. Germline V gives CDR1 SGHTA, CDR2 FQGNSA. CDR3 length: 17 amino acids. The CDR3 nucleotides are TGCGCCAGCAGCTTGGAAGGGAGACAGGGTCAAACCGGGGAGCTGTTTTTT. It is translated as CASSLEGRQGQTGELFF.

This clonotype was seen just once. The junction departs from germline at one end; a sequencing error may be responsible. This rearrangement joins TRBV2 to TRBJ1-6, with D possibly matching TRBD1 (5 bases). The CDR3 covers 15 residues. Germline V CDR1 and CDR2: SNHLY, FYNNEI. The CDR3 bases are TGTGCCAGCAGGGAAGGGGCTAGCGGTAATTCACCCCTCCACTTT. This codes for CASREGASGNSPLHF.

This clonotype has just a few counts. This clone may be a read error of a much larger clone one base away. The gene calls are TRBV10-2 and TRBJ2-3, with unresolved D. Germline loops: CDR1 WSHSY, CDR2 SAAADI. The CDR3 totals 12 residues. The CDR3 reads CASREYTDTQYF. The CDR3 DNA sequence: TGCGCCAGCAGGGAGTACACAGATACGCAGTATTTT.

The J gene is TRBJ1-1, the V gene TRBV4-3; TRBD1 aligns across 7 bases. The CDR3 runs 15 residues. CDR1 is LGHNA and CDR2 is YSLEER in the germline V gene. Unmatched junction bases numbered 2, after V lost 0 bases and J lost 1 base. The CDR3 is CASSQEWTGNTEAFF. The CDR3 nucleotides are TGCGCCAGCAGCCAAGAATGGACAGGGAACACTGAAGCTTTCTTT.

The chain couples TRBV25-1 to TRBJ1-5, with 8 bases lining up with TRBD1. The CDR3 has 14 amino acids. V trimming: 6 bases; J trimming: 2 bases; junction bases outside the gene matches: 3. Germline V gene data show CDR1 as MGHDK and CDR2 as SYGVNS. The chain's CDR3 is CASRQGVGNQPQHF. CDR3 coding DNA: TGTGCCAGCAGACAGGGGGTTGGCAATCAGCCCCAGCATTTT.

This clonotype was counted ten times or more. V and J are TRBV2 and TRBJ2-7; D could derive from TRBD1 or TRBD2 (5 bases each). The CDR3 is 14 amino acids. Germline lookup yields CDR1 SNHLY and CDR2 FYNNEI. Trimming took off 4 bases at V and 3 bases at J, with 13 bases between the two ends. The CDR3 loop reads CASSGDGSFYEQYF. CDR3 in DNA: TGTGCCAGCAGTGGGGACGGAAGTTTCTACGAGCAGTACTTC.

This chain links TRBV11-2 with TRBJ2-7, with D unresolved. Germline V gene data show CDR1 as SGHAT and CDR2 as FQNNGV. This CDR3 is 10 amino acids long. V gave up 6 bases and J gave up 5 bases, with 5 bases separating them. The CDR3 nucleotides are TGTGCCAGCAGTATCCACGAGCAGTACTTC. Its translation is CASSIHEQYF.

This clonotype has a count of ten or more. The CDR3 DNA is TGTGCCAGCAACGGGGCTGGAAACACCATATATTTT. Protein: CASNGAGNTIYF. The chain carries TRBV9 and TRBJ1-3; D is uncertain. The CDR3 runs 12 residues. V was shortened by 6 bases and J by 2 bases, with 6 bases between the two germline ends. Germline V gives CDR1 SGDLS, CDR2 YYNGEE. Variable domain in full (rest from reference TRBV9 and TRBJ1-3): DSGVTQTPKHLITATGQRVTLRCSPRSGDLSVYWYQQSLDQGLQFLIQYYNGEERAKGNILERFSAQQFPDLHSELNLSSLELGDSALYFCASNGAGNTIYFGEGSWLTVV.

The CDR3: CSPTKGGMRDTEAFF. The CDR3 DNA reads as TGCAGTCCTACGAAAGGGGGAATGCGGGACACTGAAGCTTTCTTT. This chain uses TRBV29-1 with TRBJ1-1; the D gene is possibly TRBD1 (6 bases). The CDR3 length is 15 residues. The germline CDR1 and CDR2 sequences are SQVTM and ANQGSEA.

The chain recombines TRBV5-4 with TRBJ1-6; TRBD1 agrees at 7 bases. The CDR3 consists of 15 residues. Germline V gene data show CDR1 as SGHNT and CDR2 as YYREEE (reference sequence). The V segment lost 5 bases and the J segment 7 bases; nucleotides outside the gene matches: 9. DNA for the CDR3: TGTGCCAGCAGGAGACGGGACAGAGAGAATTCACCCCTCCACTTT. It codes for CASRRRDRENSPLHF. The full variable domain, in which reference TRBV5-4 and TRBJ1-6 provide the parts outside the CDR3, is ETGVTQSPTHLIKTRGQQVTLRCSSQSGHNTVSWYQQALGQGPQFIFQYYREEENGRGNFPPRFSGLQFPNYSSELNVNALELDDSALYLCASRRRDRENSPLHFGNGTRLTVT.